Each of the 27 T cell receptor beta chains below was sequenced from the same sample in a study of blood T cells in healthy people across ages (dated by TCRdb to the mid-2010s). The receptor library was made with 5' RACE. The sequencer was an Illumina HiSeq 2500. A second PCR of about 6 to 11 cycles was run with a J-beta primer mix and a sample-barcoded 5' primer. TCRdb reworked the public reads: Q25 trimming with fastp, MiXCR clone assembly, productive beta chains retained. Each entry is one CDR3 protein sequence, shown with its most common DNA and genes. For this sample the table gives about 1.8 million distinct CDR3 sequences, of which roughly 52% were detected only once. Approximately 2% of the sample is taken by the ten largest. Sequenced material: blood. The receptors were gathered from a middle-aged woman in good health.

The chain is built from TRBV7-3 and TRBJ2-3; perhaps TRBD2 as D (6 bases). V was pared by 5 bases and J by 1 base, with 16 bases between. Germline-derived CDR1 and CDR2 are SGHTA and FQGTGA. This CDR3 is built from 16 residues. CDR3 sequence: CASSPSPGGRTDTQYF. The CDR3 region has the DNA TGTGCCAGCAGCCCAAGCCCCGGAGGGCGCACAGATACGCAGTATTTT.

The chain joins TRBV20-1 to TRBJ1-6, with 9 nucleotides matching TRBD1. Germline CDR1 is DFQATT and CDR2 is SNEGSKA (reference sequence). With V trimmed by 2 bases and J by 7 bases, 6 bases remained unmatched. This CDR3 contains 15 residues. CDR3 bases: TGCAGTGCTAGATCGGACAGGGGAGAAAATTCACCCCTCCACTTT. As protein: CSARSDRGENSPLHF.

This clonotype was detected a few times. V and J are TRBV4-3 and TRBJ2-4, with 9 bases matching TRBD1. The DNA end favors TRBJ2-7, so the J call may be wrong. The CDR3 covers 16 residues. In germline, CDR1 is LGHNA, CDR2 YSLEER. CDR3 bases: TGCGCCAGCAGCCAAGATCGGGGGACAGGGAAGAACGAGCAGTACTTC. Translation gives CASSQDRGTGKNEQYF.

The chain has TRBV6-2 or TRBV6-3 and TRBJ1-2; D not resolved. Germline lookup yields CDR1 MNHEY and CDR2 SVGEGT. V was trimmed by 7 bases and J by 2 bases, leaving 14 bases between them. The CDR3 extends over 14 amino acids. In DNA, the CDR3 is TGTGCCAGCATCACCCGTCAGTCCAACTATGGCTACACCTTC. Translating it yields CASITRQSNYGYTF.

The chain links TRBV3-1 to TRBJ1-2, with TRBD1 matching 8 bases. With V trimmed by 0 bases and J by 6 bases, 9 bases remained unmatched. This CDR3 has 16 amino acids. CDR1 LGHDT and CDR2 YNNKEL come from the germline V gene (reference sequence). The CDR3 reads CASSQEHSGGRDGYTF. The DNA of the CDR3 is TGTGCCAGCAGCCAAGAGCATTCAGGGGGCCGAGATGGCTACACCTTC.

This chain links TRBV27 with TRBJ2-5; maybe TRBD2 (6 bases). The germline V and J ends were trimmed by 4 bases and 5 bases, with 17 bases remaining between them. The CDR3 runs 15 residues. CDR1 is MNHEY and CDR2 is SMNVEV in the germline V gene (reference sequence). The CDR3 sequence is CASSSNGLATETQYF. In DNA form, the CDR3 reads TGTGCCAGCAGTTCCAACGGGCTAGCGACGGAGACCCAGTACTTC.

V and J are TRBV12-3 or TRBV12-4 and TRBJ2-1; D assignment may be TRBD1 or TRBD2 (6 bases each). CDR3 length: 18 residues. Trimming took off 2 bases at V and 0 bases at J, with 17 bases between the two ends. The CDR3 protein is CASSLLMGGQISYNEQFF. CDR3 nucleotide sequence: TGTGCCAGCAGTTTATTAATGGGGGGCCAGATCTCCTACAATGAGCAGTTCTTC.

This chain links TRBV7-2 with TRBJ1-6; TRBD1 is a possible D gene (6 bases). The germline gives CDR1 SGHTA, CDR2 FQGNSA. There are 15 residues in the CDR3. Trimming stripped 1 base from V and 10 bases from J, with 14 bases between. The CDR3 DNA reads TGTGCCAGCAGCTTAGGGACGATACAGGGATCACCCCTCCACTTT. It encodes CASSLGTIQGSPLHF. Full variable domain (missing parts from reference TRBV7-2 and TRBJ1-6): GAGVSQSPSNKVTEKGKDVELRCDPISGHTALYWYRQSLGQGLEFLIYFQGNSAPDKSGLPSDRFSAERTGGSVSTLTIQRTQQEDSAVYLCASSLGTIQGSPLHFGNGTRLTVT.

V and J are TRBV28 and TRBJ2-1, with a weak D call TRBD1 (6 bases). V gave up 7 bases and J gave up 12 bases, with 16 bases separating them. The germline V gene has CDR1 MDHEN and CDR2 SYDVKM. The CDR3 runs 12 residues. CDR3 bases: TGTGCCAGCACCCTTGCACAAGGGGGGCAGTTCTTC. Translating it yields CASTLAQGGQFF.

The rearrangement uses TRBV4-3 and TRBJ1-2, with D possibly being TRBD1 (6 bases). Germline CDR1 LGHNA, CDR2 YSLEER. Trimming took off 1 base at V and 8 bases at J, with 17 bases between the two ends. CDR3 length: 15 residues. The DNA of the CDR3 is TGCGCCAGCAGCCAAGTTGCGGGGGCAAGGGGAGGCTACACCTTC. Amino acid sequence: CASSQVAGARGGYTF.

The CDR3 spells CASITDRGHNEQFF. The CDR3 DNA follows: TGTGCCAGCATCACGGACAGGGGGCACAATGAGCAGTTCTTC. The rearrangement links TRBV2 to TRBJ2-1; 11 positions match TRBD1. This CDR3 is 14 amino acids long. The V gene end was trimmed by 7 bases and the J gene end by 5 bases; junction bases not matched to a gene: 4. Germline CDR1 and CDR2: SNHLY and FYNNEI.

The chain links TRBV15 to TRBJ2-7; tentative D call: TRBD2 (6 bases). This CDR3 has 14 amino acids. The V gene lost 2 bases and the J gene lost 0 bases, with 8 bases spanning the gap. Germline V gives CDR1 LNHNV, CDR2 YYDKDF (reference sequence). CDR3 DNA sequence: TGTGCCACCAGCAGACCGGGACTCTCCTACGAGCAGTACTTC. It is translated as CATSRPGLSYEQYF.

This chain joins TRBV9 and TRBJ2-3; D is possibly TRBD1 or TRBD2 (5 bases each). V lost 0 bases to trimming and J lost 0 bases, with 17 bases between them. Germline CDR1 SGDLS, CDR2 YYNGEE. The CDR3 has 18 amino acids. The CDR3 nucleotides read TGTGCCAGCAGCGTAGCTCTGAGGTTGGGACGGAGCACAGATACGCAGTATTTT. This translates into CASSVALRLGRSTDTQYF.

This clonotype has a handful of counts. This chain connects TRBV29-1 to TRBJ2-3, with 13 bases lining up with TRBD2. Trimming removed 7 bases from V and 5 bases from J; junction bases left unmatched: 6. The CDR3 loop spans 14 amino acids. Germline CDR1 SQVTM, CDR2 ANQGSEA. The CDR3 coding sequence is TGCAGCGCCACTAGCGGGGGGGCTCTAGATACGCAGTATTTT. Translated: CSATSGGALDTQYF.

This chain links TRBV20-1 with TRBJ2-4, with TRBD1 as a possible D gene (6 bases). The CDR3 length is 16 residues. Germline V gene lookup returns CDR1 DFQATT and CDR2 SNEGSKA (reference sequence). Trimming removed 3 bases from V and 0 bases from J, with 15 bases in between. The DNA of the CDR3 is TGCAGTGCTAGCGTTCAGGGGCGTCTAGCCAAAAACATTCAGTACTTC. This codes for CSASVQGRLAKNIQYF.

This chain links TRBV10-3 with TRBJ2-3; D is perhaps TRBD2 (5 bases). The germline V and J ends were trimmed by 3 bases and 4 bases, with 11 bases remaining between them. Germline V lookup: CDR1 ENHRY, CDR2 SYGVKD. The CDR3 is made up of 14 amino acids. The CDR3 DNA reads as TGTGCCATCAGTGATCCCGGGGTGGCAGATACGCAGTATTTT. Its translation is CAISDPGVADTQYF.

This chain connects TRBV20-1 to TRBJ2-5; D is uncertain. Per the germline V gene, CDR1 is DFQATT and CDR2 is SNEGSKA (reference sequence). V dropped 6 bases and J dropped 5 bases, with 13 bases sitting between them. The CDR3 loop spans 12 amino acids. CDR3 nucleotides: TGCAGTGCCGGAGCGAGCCCTGAGACCCAGTACTTC. This codes for CSAGASPETQYF.

This chain joins TRBV29-1 and TRBJ1-2; no firm D call. Germline V lookup: CDR1 SQVTM, CDR2 ANQGSEA. The CDR3 is 15 amino acids. The ends were cut back, 0 bases at V and 1 base at J, with 12 bases in the middle. CDR3 DNA sequence: TGCAGCGTTGAAGAGGTTAAAAGGGATAACTATGGCTACACCTTC. Its translation is CSVEEVKRDNYGYTF.

The genes are TRBV20-1 and TRBJ2-7; 8 nucleotides line up with TRBD2. With the DNA end fitting TRBJ2-5 better, the J assignment may be wrong. CDR3 size: 16 residues. The germline V gene has CDR1 DFQATT and CDR2 SNEGSKA (reference sequence). DNA for the CDR3: TGCAGTGCTAGAGTAGTAGCGGGGACCCTGAGCAAGACCCAGTACTTC. It specifies CSARVVAGTLSKTQYF.

Only one count was recorded for this clonotype. This chain uses TRBV7-6 with TRBJ2-5; no definite D call. Germline V gene lookup returns CDR1 SGHVS and CDR2 FNYEAQ. The CDR3 covers 16 residues. With 6 bases removed from V and 4 bases from J, the gap between germline ends came to 21 bases. As DNA, the CDR3 is TGTGCCAGCAGACCTCTTGGCGACCCCGCCAGAGAGACCCAGTACTTC. The encoded protein is CASRPLGDPARETQYF.

The gene calls are TRBV2 and TRBJ1-2; unclear D gene. CDR1 is SNHLY, CDR2 FYNNEI, per germline. The V end lost 2 bases, the J end lost 0 bases, and 13 bases lay between the germline ends. This CDR3 has 16 residues. Here the CDR3 reads CASSETLRYPNYGYTF. CDR3 coding DNA: TGTGCCAGCAGTGAAACCCTCAGATACCCTAACTATGGCTACACCTTC.

This clonotype was counted a few times. V is TRBV13 and J is TRBJ2-7; no definite D call. Germline assignment: CDR1 PRHDT and CDR2 FYEKMQ (reference sequence). This CDR3 comprises 14 residues. V lost 5 bases and J 2 bases, leaving 13 bases between the germline ends. This CDR3 reads CASSPQDRTYEQYF. CDR3 sequence (DNA): TGTGCCAGCAGCCCCCAGGACCGAACCTACGAGCAGTACTTC.

The CDR3 region is CASSSPLGLAGDTQYF. CDR3 nucleotide sequence: TGTGCCAGCAGCTCTCCATTGGGGCTAGCAGGAGATACGCAGTATTTT. V gene TRBV7-2 combines with J gene TRBJ2-3, with D possibly being TRBD1 or TRBD2 (5 bases each). The germline V gene encodes CDR1 SGHTA and CDR2 FQGNSA. The CDR3 has 16 amino acids. Between the trimmed V and J ends, which lost 4 bases and 5 bases, there was a span of 19 bases.

The CDR3 here is CASSRLAGDREQFF. The CDR3 bases are TGTGCCAGCAGCCGACTAGCGGGGGATAGGGAGCAGTTCTTC. This chain connects TRBV6-2 or TRBV6-3 to TRBJ2-1; 12 positions agree with TRBD2. The CDR3 runs to 14 residues. The V and J ends lost 6 bases and 10 bases, in that order; junction bases with no gene match: 7. Germline V CDR1 and CDR2: MNHEY, SVGEGT.

V is TRBV24-1 and J is TRBJ2-6; 8 bases are shared with TRBD1. The CDR3 runs 16 residues. V lost 4 bases, J lost 4 bases, and 5 bases stayed unmatched. The germline CDR1 and CDR2 sequences are KGHDR and SFDVKD. CDR3 sequence reads: CATSDWTGNGANVLTF. The CDR3 nucleotides read TGTGCCACCAGTGACTGGACAGGGAACGGGGCCAACGTCCTGACTTTC.

V gene TRBV6-5 combines with J gene TRBJ2-7, with 7 nucleotides matching TRBD1. With V trimmed by 5 bases and J by 5 bases, 15 bases remained unmatched. The CDR3 is 16 amino acids. Germline loops: CDR1 MNHEY, CDR2 SVGAGI. In DNA, the CDR3 is TGTGCCAGCAGTAAGACCCCGACAGGGAGATTGGACGAGCAGTACTTC. This gives the protein CASSKTPTGRLDEQYF.

A few counts support this clonotype. This rearrangement joins TRBV4-2 to TRBJ2-7, with D possibly TRBD2 on 6 matching bases. The CDR3 runs to 16 residues. Germline CDR1 and CDR2: LGHNA and YNFKEQ. V lost 0 bases and J lost 3, with 15 bases in between. CDR3 nucleotide sequence: TGTGCCAGCAGCCAAGATCTTAATAGCGGACTCTACGAGCAGTACTTC. Protein product: CASSQDLNSGLYEQYF.